The present entry profiles one T cell receptor (beta chain) with its context. The data originate from a study of molecular identifiers for immune sequencing clone quantification. One entry per CDR3 protein, called by TCRdb with MiXCR from the PCR reads. The sample holds more than 450,000 distinct CDR3 sequences; over 20% are singletons and the top ten take approximately 0.8%. This receptor was obtained from a human donor in good health. Some libraries in this study had Jurkat cell RNA spiked in. What was sequenced was naive CD8+ T cells from blood, with Jurkat cell RNA spiked in. Subset given: FACS-sorted CD8+CD4-CCR7+CD45RA+ naive T cells.

The CDR3 nucleotides are TGTGCCAGCAGTCTATACCCACACAACACTGAAGCTTTCTTT. This codes for CASSLYPHNTEAFF. V gene TRBV6-5 combines with J gene TRBJ1-1; D is ambiguous. Trimming removed 5 bases from V and 2 bases from J, with 12 bases in between. The CDR3 has 14 residues. Germline CDR1 and CDR2: MNHEY and SVGAGI.